These T cell receptor beta chains were read from a single sample in a study of CD8 T cell repertoires and HIV-1 epitope variants. These receptors' targets are unknown. TCRdb's table, derived via immunoSEQ multiplex PCR, lists solely in-frame clones and lacks some. The data show under 7,000 clones, with over 60% seen just once and 35% to 45% held by the top ten. Sequencing used cultured CD8+ T cells derived from PBMCs. These receptors were obtained from a male donor with HIV. CDR3s include the opening cysteine and the closing phenylalanine or tryptophan. The D gene is left open where the match is weak. Rows may omit the clone size; those that give it use once, few, many or a size class.

clone size: -; D gene: TRBD1; V gene: TRBV11-3; CDR3 length: 14; J gene: TRBJ2-7; CDR3 protein: CASSLGQYLREQYF; CDR3 DNA: TGTGCCAGCAGCTTGGGACAGTACCTTCGTGAGCAGTACTTC
clone size: -; D gene: TRBD1; V gene: TRBV14; CDR3 length: 17; J gene: TRBJ2-7; CDR3 protein: CASSQKLPGQGASEQYF; CDR3 DNA: TGTGCCAGCAGCCAAAAATTACCGGGACAGGGGGCGAGCGAGCAGTACTTC
clone size: -; D gene: TRBD1; V gene: TRBV5-4; CDR3 length: 14; J gene: TRBJ1-1; CDR3 protein: CASRVDRGQGEAFF; CDR3 DNA: TGTGCCAGCAGGGTAGACAGGGGGCAAGGTGAAGCTTTCTTT
clone size: few; D gene: TRBD1; V gene: TRBV19; CDR3 length: 14; J gene: TRBJ2-7; CDR3 protein: CASSPRTGSYEQYF; CDR3 DNA: TGTGCCAGTAGTCCAAGGACAGGCTCCTACGAGCAGTACTTC
clone size: few; D gene: TRBD1; V gene: TRBV5-4; CDR3 length: 13; J gene: TRBJ2-7; CDR3 protein: CASSRRQGNEQYF; CDR3 DNA: TGTGCCAGCAGCCGTCGACAGGGGAACGAGCAGTACTTC
clone size: -; D gene: -; V gene: TRBV19; CDR3 length: 16; J gene: TRBJ1-5; CDR3 protein: CASSILKPYSNQPQHF; CDR3 DNA: TGTGCCAGTAGTATCTTGAAGCCGTATAGCAATCAGCCCCAGCATTTT
clone size: -; D gene: -; V gene: TRBV7-9; CDR3 length: 15; J gene: TRBJ1-4; CDR3 protein: CASSAGRALREKLFF; CDR3 DNA: TGTGCCAGCAGCGCCGGACGTGCTCTAAGGGAAAAACTGTTTTTT
clone size: -; D gene: -; V gene: TRBV29-1; CDR3 length: 12; J gene: TRBJ2-1; CDR3 protein: CSVVGNYNEQFF; CDR3 DNA: TGCAGCGTTGTGGGAAATTACAATGAGCAGTTCTTC
clone size: -; D gene: TRBD1; V gene: TRBV28; CDR3 length: 16; J gene: TRBJ1-1; CDR3 protein: CASSPWTGGADTEAFF; CDR3 DNA: TGTGCCAGCAGTCCCTGGACAGGGGGCGCGGACACTGAAGCTTTCTTT
clone size: -; D gene: TRBD2; V gene: TRBV7-3; CDR3 length: 17; J gene: TRBJ2-5; CDR3 protein: CASSLDRTRGGRETQYF; CDR3 DNA: TGTGCCAGCAGCTTAGATCGGACGCGGGGGGGCAGGGAGACCCAGTACTTC
clone size: once; D gene: -; V gene: TRBV7-8; CDR3 length: 18; J gene: TRBJ2-4; CDR3 protein: CASSLAGWGVPHGNIQYF; CDR3 DNA: TGTGCCAGCAGCTTAGCGGGGTGGGGGGTACCGCACGGAAACATTCAGTACTTC